This T cell receptor (beta chain) was sequenced during a study of blood T cell repertoires in COVID-19. This clone appeared a single time. Under the authors' procedure: Amplification of reference gene primers was used by the study to estimate nucleated cell counts. Measured with immunoSEQ multiplex PCR; TCRdb has only the in-frame clones, and not every one. V and J calls and clone size come straight from that table; D and trimming were deduced from the DNA. The sample records under 350,000 clones, about four fifths being singletons. The length of the CDR3 is 15 residues. V dropped 3 bases and J dropped 7 bases, with 19 bases sitting between them. Germline values: CDR1 LNHDA, CDR2 SQIVND (reference sequence).

J is TRBJ2-7 and V is TRBV19; no clear D gene. Sequenced sample: peripheral blood. This clonotype originated in a woman aged 45 to 65 who had recovered from COVID-19. The CDR3 spells CASSINPSGPEEQYF. For the CDR3, the DNA is TGTGCCAGTAGTATTAATCCCTCCGGTCCGGAGGAGCAGTACTTC.